What follows describes a single TCR beta chain. What it binds is unknown. The ends were cut back, 2 bases at V and 7 bases at J, with 8 bases in the middle. This CDR3 has 12 amino acids. Germline V gene data show CDR1 as SGHTA and CDR2 as FQGNSA. The sample is drawn from a study of beta chain features in type 1 diabetes. Study-level results: Naive, central memory and Treg TCRB repertoires appeared more alike in patients than in healthy donors. Among patients with Type 1 diabetes, TCRB CDR3s were moderately but significantly shorter in every one of the four CD4+ subsets. Possibly, sequencing cDNA over-represented cells that had high TCR expression levels.

As every portion of the isolated RNA was reverse transcribed, the sequencing read expressed TCRB transcripts. Deep immunoSEQ sequencing covered naive, central memory and regulatory T cell samples. TCRdb's copy holds only in-frame clones and misses some; the assay was immunoSEQ multiplex PCR. The sample lists 450,000 or so clones, approximately 10% occurring once. This chain connects TRBV7-2 to TRBJ2-5; D ambiguous. This sequence originates from a woman between 18 and 29 years old in good health. Sequencing was performed on naive CD4+ T cells from blood. CDR3 in amino acids: CASSLTPGTQYF. For the CDR3, the DNA is TGTGCCAGCAGCTTAACCCCCGGGACCCAGTACTTC.